One and the same sample provided the 24 T cell receptor beta chains below, sequenced in a study of PD-1 blockade in classical Hodgkin lymphoma. This sample's time point: newly diagnosed, previously untreated cHL patient sample. Magnetic negative selection served to purify CD4+ T cells out of PBMCs that had been thawed. Only in-frame clones appear in the TCRdb table, and some are missing; sequencing was by immunoSEQ multiplex PCR. The sample includes approximately 21,000 clones, more than 90% of them seen just once. Input material: CD4+ T cells from blood. These receptors were collected from a human donor with classical Hodgkin lymphoma.

The gene calls are TRBV19 and TRBJ1-5, with no clear D. The germline V gene has CDR1 LNHDA and CDR2 SQIVND (reference sequence). The CDR3 runs 16 residues. V was cut by 3 bases and J by 1 base, with 13 bases left in between. The CDR3 DNA reads TGTGCCAGTAGTATGTTACCAGGACTCAGCAATCAGCCCCAGCATTTT. Translating it yields CASSMLPGLSNQPQHF.

The chain combines TRBV28 with TRBJ2-7; TRBD2 might be the D (7 bases). CDR3 length: 15 residues. The germline V gene has CDR1 MDHEN and CDR2 SYDVKM. V lost 0 bases and J lost 1, with 10 bases in between. CDR3 DNA sequence: TGTGCCAGCAGTTTATGGGGAGGGGGTTCCTACGAGCAGTACTTC. Its protein product is CASSLWGGGSYEQYF.

This chain uses TRBV2 with TRBJ1-1, with D perhaps matching TRBD1 (5 bases). This CDR3 region has 17 residues. Trimming took off 3 bases at V and 2 bases at J, with 19 bases between the two ends. The germline V gene encodes CDR1 SNHLY and CDR2 FYNNEI. DNA of the CDR3: TGTGCCAGCAGTGACGTTTCGGGCAGGGAAAGAAACACTGAAGCTTTCTTT. This sequence encodes CASSDVSGRERNTEAFF.

The rearrangement links TRBV11-2 to TRBJ2-3; 8 bases line up with TRBD2. V lost 5 bases, J lost 6 bases, and 7 bases stayed unmatched. Per germline, CDR1 SGHAT and CDR2 FQNNGV. The CDR3 runs to 14 residues. This chain's CDR3 is CASSPGLGRDTQYF. CDR3 in DNA: TGTGCCAGCAGCCCGGGACTAGGGAGGGATACGCAGTATTTT.

V and J are TRBV7-8 and TRBJ2-2; no definite D call. Germline CDR1 is SGHVS and CDR2 is FQNEAQ. The V gene lost 4 bases and the J gene lost 6 bases, with 6 bases spanning the gap. This CDR3 has 12 amino acids. The CDR3 here is CASSSVPGELFF. CDR3 DNA sequence: TGTGCCAGCAGCTCCGTTCCCGGGGAGCTGTTTTTT.

The rearrangement links TRBV6-4 to TRBJ1-5, with D maybe TRBD1 (6 bases). V gave up 7 bases and J gave up 4 bases, with 17 bases separating them. Germline V gene lookup returns CDR1 MRHNA and CDR2 SNTAGT. This CDR3 spans 15 amino acids. The CDR3 DNA reads as TGTGCCAGCATGGGTCAAGGGGGAAGTAATCAGCCCCAGCATTTT. This gives the protein CASMGQGGSNQPQHF.

The chain links TRBV11-2 to TRBJ2-7; 8 bases fit TRBD2. The CDR3 has 15 amino acids. V trimming: 1 base; J trimming: 6 bases; junction bases outside the gene matches: 8. The V gene's germline CDR1 is SGHAT and CDR2 FQNNGV. The CDR3 bases are TGTGCCAGCAGCTTAGCCCCAGCGGGAGCGAGCGAGCAGTACTTC. It specifies CASSLAPAGASEQYF.

The chain recombines TRBV30 with TRBJ2-1; no clear D gene. V lost 3 bases to trimming and J lost 7 bases, with 16 bases between them. Germline assignment: CDR1 GTSNPN and CDR2 SVGIG (reference sequence). The CDR3 is 14 residues long. CDR3 region: CAWRPQNSRNEQFF. The CDR3 DNA reads as TGTGCCTGGAGGCCCCAAAATAGTAGGAATGAGCAGTTCTTC.

This clone appeared a single time. The rearrangement joins TRBV21-1 to TRBJ2-7; TRBD2 is the table's D call and was not checked against the DNA. TRBV21-1 is recorded as a pseudogene. The CDR3 loop spans 15 amino acids. CDR3 sequence: CASSKFGFLNYEQYF. The CDR3 nucleotides are TGTGCCAGCAGCAAATTCGGGTTCCTGAACTACGAGCAGTACTTC.

The genes are TRBV7-9 and TRBJ2-3, with 11 bases matching TRBD2. Looked up from germline, CDR1 is SEHNR and CDR2 is FQNEAQ (reference sequence). The length of the CDR3 is 16 residues. With V trimmed by 3 bases and J by 1 base, 3 bases remained unmatched. The CDR3 region has the DNA TGTGCCAGCAGCTTCACTAGCGGGGGCGGCACAGATACGCAGTATTTT. Its translation: CASSFTSGGGTDTQYF. The full variable domain, its missing parts supplied by reference TRBV7-9 and TRBJ2-3, is DTGVSQNPRHKITKRGQNVTFRCDPISEHNRLYWYRQTLGQGPEFLTYFQNEAQLEKSRLLSDRFSAERPKGSFSTLEIQRTEQGDSAMYLCASSFTSGGGTDTQYFGPGTRLTVL.

The chain links TRBV6-5 to TRBJ2-7; possible D gene TRBD2, 5 bases. Germline CDR1 reads MNHEY; CDR2 reads SVGAGI. This CDR3 comprises 13 residues. V lost 6 bases to trimming and J lost 3 bases, with 12 bases between them. The CDR3 region is CASRRHRDYEQYF. The CDR3 nucleotides are TGTGCCAGCAGAAGACACCGGGACTACGAGCAGTACTTC.

This clone came up once. V is TRBV7-2 and J is TRBJ2-3; D is perhaps TRBD1 (6 bases). The germline V and J ends were trimmed by 2 bases and 1 base, with 10 bases remaining between them. This CDR3 region has 15 residues. The germline V gene encodes CDR1 SGHTA and CDR2 FQGNSA. The CDR3 loop reads CASSLQGGGTDTQYF. CDR3 coding DNA: TGTGCCAGCAGCTTACAAGGGGGTGGCACAGATACGCAGTATTTT.

The V call is TRBV6-1, the J call TRBJ2-2; 12 bases agree with TRBD1. This CDR3 region has 17 residues. Per the germline V gene, CDR1 is MNHNS and CDR2 is SASEGT. The V segment lost 4 bases and the J segment 2 bases; nucleotides outside the gene matches: 5. The CDR3 region has the DNA TGTGCCAGCAGTGGGGGGACAGGGGGCTCAAACACCGGGGAGCTGTTTTTT. This translates into CASSGGTGGSNTGELFF.

CDR3 DNA sequence: TGTGCCAGCAGCTTGGCCCCATCCACCTACGAGCAGTACTTC. It specifies CASSLAPSTYEQYF. This rearrangement joins TRBV5-4 to TRBJ2-7; the D is unclear. The length of the CDR3 is 14 residues. The germline V gene has CDR1 SGHNT and CDR2 YYREEE (reference sequence). V lost 0 bases and J 2 bases, leaving 9 bases between the germline ends.

The rearrangement links TRBV5-1 to TRBJ2-7; D gene uncertain. Per germline, CDR1 SGHRS and CDR2 YFSETQ. CDR3 length equals 13 residues. Trimming took off 2 bases at V and 0 bases at J, with 6 bases between the two ends. The CDR3 protein is CASSFATSYEQYF. Here the CDR3 DNA reads TGCGCCAGCAGCTTTGCCACCTCCTACGAGCAGTACTTC.

V usage is TRBV27 and J usage is TRBJ2-3, with no clear D. Trimming took off 5 bases at V and 0 bases at J, with 6 bases between the two ends. The CDR3 totals 13 residues. The germline V gene encodes CDR1 MNHEY and CDR2 SMNVEV (reference sequence). The CDR3 coding sequence is TGTGCCAGCAGTCCCCCAAGCACAGATACGCAGTATTTT. This gives the protein CASSPPSTDTQYF.

For the CDR3, the DNA is TGCGCCAGCACCCCCGAGCAGTACTTC. It translates to CASTPEQYF. The chain uses TRBV10-1 and TRBJ2-7; D not certain. The CDR3 runs to 9 residues. Trimming stripped 7 bases from V and 6 bases from J, with 4 bases between. CDR1 WNHNN and CDR2 SYGVQD come from the germline V gene (reference sequence).

The V gene is TRBV28, the J gene TRBJ1-2; 7 bases are shared with TRBD1. Trimming at V came to 6 bases and at J to 4 bases, leaving 11 bases not matched to a gene. Per the germline V gene, CDR1 is MDHEN and CDR2 is SYDVKM. The CDR3 covers 15 residues. The CDR3 region is CASSLQGRGSYGYTF. The CDR3 coding sequence is TGTGCCAGCAGCTTACAGGGGAGAGGAAGCTATGGCTACACCTTC.

The chain carries TRBV7-8 and TRBJ2-3, with D possibly TRBD2 on 7 matching bases. Germline V gene lookup returns CDR1 SGHVS and CDR2 FQNEAQ. There are 16 residues in the CDR3. With 3 bases removed from V and 2 bases from J, the gap between germline ends came to 15 bases. CDR3 nucleotides: TGTGCCAGCAGCTTTGCGCGGGGGCGCCTCACAGATACGCAGTATTTT. Protein product: CASSFARGRLTDTQYF.

The chain recombines TRBV19 with TRBJ1-4, with D perhaps matching TRBD1 (5 bases). Germline lookup yields CDR1 LNHDA and CDR2 SQIVND (reference sequence). The CDR3 runs 14 residues. The V and J ends lost 4 bases and 8 bases respectively, with 14 bases between them. This chain's CDR3 is CASSTGREREKLFF. The CDR3 nucleotides are TGTGCCAGTAGTACTGGCAGGGAGAGAGAAAAACTGTTTTTT.

V usage is TRBV6-5 and J usage is TRBJ1-1, with 7 bases lining up with TRBD1. With V trimmed by 2 bases and J by 7 bases, 7 bases remained unmatched. This CDR3 is 14 amino acids long. CDR1 is MNHEY, CDR2 SVGAGI, per germline. In nucleotides, the CDR3 is TGTGCCAGCAGTTACGCACAGGGGAAAGGTGAAGCTTTCTTT. Residues: CASSYAQGKGEAFF.

The gene calls are TRBV4-1 and TRBJ1-4, with D possibly being TRBD1 (6 bases). The CDR3 has 15 amino acids. With 2 bases removed from V and 8 bases from J, the gap between germline ends came to 15 bases. Germline CDR1 and CDR2: MGHRA and YSYEKL. The CDR3 sequence: CASSQQQGVGEKLFF. CDR3 in DNA: TGCGCCAGCAGCCAACAACAGGGAGTAGGGGAAAAACTGTTTTTT.

The chain links TRBV30 to TRBJ1-3, with D possibly matching TRBD1 (6 bases). This CDR3 has 16 residues. Germline V gene data show CDR1 as GTSNPN and CDR2 as SVGIG (reference sequence). The V gene lost 4 bases and the J gene lost 4 bases, with 20 bases spanning the gap. CDR3 loop: CAWTGGSQGTGNTIYF. Written as DNA, the CDR3 is TGTGCCTGGACAGGAGGCTCACAGGGAACCGGAAACACCATATATTTT.

This sequence joins TRBV5-4 and TRBJ2-5; D is unclear. The CDR3 sequence is 15 residues long. Looked up from germline, CDR1 is SGHNT and CDR2 is YYREEE (reference sequence). The V gene lost 0 bases and the J gene lost 2 bases, with 11 bases spanning the gap. The CDR3, as DNA: TGTGCCAGCAGCTTGGTGGTGGGGTTACAAGAGACCCAGTACTTC. As protein: CASSLVVGLQETQYF.